A selection of T cell receptor beta chains follows, all from one sample in a study of blood T cell repertoires in COVID-19. The assay was immunoSEQ multiplex PCR, and TCRdb's table has in-frame clones only and misses some. This sample yields roughly 160,000 clones, of which under 90% are seen a single time; roughly 2% belongs to the top ten. Sequencing was carried out using peripheral blood. These receptors all stem from a woman of 80 years or more with acute or convalescent COVID-19. Both conserved end residues are part of each CDR3. D genes are given only for firm matches. Clone sizes are given selectively: once, few, many, or a class where the clone is expanded.

size: .
D: .
J: TRBJ1-2
V: TRBV5-4
DNA: TGTGCCAGCACCCTCGGGGGGGTAGGAGGCTACACCTTC
CDR3: CASTLGGVGGYTF

size: .
D: .
J: TRBJ2-5
V: TRBV5-4
DNA: TGTGCCAGCAGCCCCCCGGACAGTCAAGAGACCCAGTACTTC
CDR3: CASSPPDSQETQYF

size: .
D: .
J: TRBJ1-1
V: TRBV27
DNA: TGTGCCAGCAGTCGCCCAGGGTTCCCCAACACTGAAGCTTTCTTT
CDR3: CASSRPGFPNTEAFF

size: .
D: TRBD2
J: TRBJ2-3
V: TRBV11-3
DNA: TGTGCCAGCAGCTTAGCGGGAGGGCCAGATACGCAGTATTTT
CDR3: CASSLAGGPDTQYF

size: .
D: TRBD1
J: TRBJ1-2
V: TRBV7-9
DNA: TGTGCCAGCAGCCGACACAGGGGAGATACCTATGGCTACACCTTC
CDR3: CASSRHRGDTYGYTF

size: .
D: .
J: TRBJ2-3
V: TRBV6-2/TRBV6-3
DNA: TGTGCCAGCAGTTACAGAGGTTTGATGACGCAGTATTTT
CDR3: CASSYRGLMTQYF

size: .
D: .
J: TRBJ2-3
V: TRBV5-3
DNA: TGTGCCAGAAGCTTGGCCAGGGTAAGGGGAGATACGCAGTATTTT
CDR3: CARSLARVRGDTQYF

size: .
D: TRBD2
J: TRBJ2-7
V: TRBV3-1/TRBV3-2
DNA: TGTGCCAGCAGCCAAGGAGGCGGGGGAGGCTACGAGCAGTACTTC
CDR3: CASSQGGGGGYEQYF

size: .
D: .
J: TRBJ1-5
V: TRBV10-3
DNA: TGTGCCATCAGTGAGTCGCGAGAGAGCAATCAGCCCCAGCATTTT
CDR3: CAISESRESNQPQHF

size: .
D: TRBD1
J: TRBJ1-1
V: TRBV28
DNA: TGTGCCAGCAGACGGGACAGGGTGGTGACTGAAGCTTTCTTT
CDR3: CASRRDRVVTEAFF

size: .
D: TRBD1
J: TRBJ1-2
V: TRBV19
DNA: TGTGCCAGTAGCCCGGGACAGGACTATGGCTACACCTTC
CDR3: CASSPGQDYGYTF

size: .
D: .
J: TRBJ2-5
V: TRBV7-9
DNA: TGTGCCAGCAGCGCGGGGGCCTTGGTTGGTGAGACCCAGTACTTC
CDR3: CASSAGALVGETQYF

size: .
D: TRBD1
J: TRBJ2-6
V: TRBV5-1
DNA: TGCGCCAGCAGGACCGGGACAGGCACTTCTGGGGCCAACGTCCTGACTTTC
CDR3: CASRTGTGTSGANVLTF

size: .
D: .
J: TRBJ2-7
V: TRBV1
DNA: TGCACCAGCAGTCGACCTGGGAGCGGGACTAGCTTAAATCTCGAGCAGTACTTC
CDR3: CTSSRPGSGTSLNLEQYF

size: .
D: .
J: TRBJ1-3
V: TRBV4-2
DNA: TGTGCCAGCAGCTTTCAGACAGATCCCCTCTCTGGAAACACCATATATTTT
CDR3: CASSFQTDPLSGNTIYF

size: .
D: .
J: TRBJ1-1
V: TRBV6-2/TRBV6-3
DNA: TGTGCCAGCAGTTACTCGTCCCTATGGAACACTGAAGCTTTCTTT
CDR3: CASSYSSLWNTEAFF

size: .
D: .
J: TRBJ2-4
V: TRBV2
DNA: TGTGCCAGCAGTGAGGAGCGGTTCAAAAACATTCAGTACTTC
CDR3: CASSEERFKNIQYF

size: .
D: TRBD2
J: TRBJ2-3
V: TRBV3-1/TRBV3-2
DNA: TGTGCCAGCAGCCCGACTAGCGGGAGTAGTGGTTACACAGATACGCAGTATTTT
CDR3: CASSPTSGSSGYTDTQYF

size: .
D: TRBD1
J: TRBJ1-1
V: TRBV10-3
DNA: TGTGCCATCAGTGCCAGACAGGGGGGCCCTGAAGCTTTCTTT
CDR3: CAISARQGGPEAFF

size: .
D: .
J: TRBJ2-7
V: TRBV12-3/TRBV12-4
DNA: TGTGCCAGCAGTGAAGGACACAACTACGAGCAGTACTTC
CDR3: CASSEGHNYEQYF

size: .
D: .
J: TRBJ2-5
V: TRBV3-1/TRBV3-2
DNA: TGTGCCAGCAGCCTGTTTATGAGCCAAGAGACCCAGTACTTC
CDR3: CASSLFMSQETQYF

size: .
D: .
J: TRBJ1-2
V: TRBV12-3/TRBV12-4
DNA: TGTGCCAGCAGTCGTAACAGGGTAGGCGGCTACACCTTC
CDR3: CASSRNRVGGYTF

size: .
D: .
J: TRBJ2-1
V: TRBV7-2
DNA: TGTGCCAGCAGCTTAGAAGTTGGGCTAGCGCAGTTCTTC
CDR3: CASSLEVGLAQFF

size: .
D: .
J: TRBJ2-3
V: TRBV5-4
DNA: TGTGCCAGCAGCCCGGGGGAAGCGAGGAGCACAGATACGCAGTATTTT
CDR3: CASSPGEARSTDTQYF

size: .
D: TRBD1
J: TRBJ1-4
V: TRBV28
DNA: TGTGCCAGCAGTTTAATCCTACCGGGACAGGGGGTCACTACTAATGAAAAACTGTTTTTT
CDR3: CASSLILPGQGVTTNEKLFF

size: .
D: .
J: TRBJ2-2
V: TRBV14
DNA: TGTGCCAGCAGCGAGAGCAACCCCGGGGAGCTGTTTTTT
CDR3: CASSESNPGELFF

size: .
D: .
J: TRBJ2-7
V: TRBV5-6
DNA: TGTGCCAGCAGCCCGGACGCCAGCGGGTCCTACGAGCAGTACTTC
CDR3: CASSPDASGSYEQYF

size: once
D: TRBD1
J: TRBJ1-2
V: TRBV12-3/TRBV12-4
DNA: TGTGCCAGCAGGCCCTCAGGGGGAGAAGGCTACACCTTC
CDR3: CASRPSGGEGYTF

size: .
D: TRBD1
J: TRBJ1-4
V: TRBV7-9
DNA: TGTGCCAGCAGCTCGGACAGGGGGAATGAAAAACTGTTTTTT
CDR3: CASSSDRGNEKLFF

size: .
D: .
J: TRBJ1-4
V: TRBV5-1
DNA: TGCGCCAGCAGCTTGGGTGCTGCTATCATTAATGAAAAACTGTTTTTT
CDR3: CASSLGAAIINEKLFF

size: .
D: TRBD1
J: TRBJ2-6
V: TRBV11-2
DNA: TGTGCCAGCAGCTCACGTATGGGACAGGGGACTGGGGCCAACGTCCTGACTTTC
CDR3: CASSSRMGQGTGANVLTF

size: .
D: TRBD1
J: TRBJ2-6
V: TRBV30
DNA: TGTGCCTGGAGTACAGGGGACTCTGGGGCCAACGTCCTGACTTTC
CDR3: CAWSTGDSGANVLTF

size: .
D: .
J: TRBJ1-4
V: TRBV5-1
DNA: TGCGCCAGCAGCTTGGACGGCCTAAGCGGTGAAAAACTGTTTTTT
CDR3: CASSLDGLSGEKLFF

size: .
D: .
J: TRBJ2-7
V: TRBV7-3
DNA: TGTGCCAGCAGCCCAGGGGGGCAGGGATACGAGCAGTACTTC
CDR3: CASSPGGQGYEQYF

size: .
D: .
J: TRBJ1-3
V: TRBV19
DNA: TGTGCCAGTAGTGGCGGCTTCTCTGGAAACACCATATATTTT
CDR3: CASSGGFSGNTIYF

size: once
D: .
J: TRBJ2-3
V: TRBV5-1
DNA: TGCGCCAGCAGCTCCGGCGGCAGCTTAGGAGATACGCAGTATTTT
CDR3: CASSSGGSLGDTQYF

size: .
D: .
J: TRBJ2-3
V: TRBV5-1
DNA: TGCGCCAGCAGCTTGGATCCCTCTAGCACAGATACGCAGTATTTT
CDR3: CASSLDPSSTDTQYF

size: few
D: .
J: TRBJ2-2
V: TRBV10-3
DNA: TGTGCCATCAGTGAGTCAGGGACTCCTTCGAACACCGGGGAGCTGTTTTTT
CDR3: CAISESGTPSNTGELFF

size: .
D: .
J: TRBJ2-2
V: TRBV7-2
DNA: TGTGCCAGCAGCAGAGGGGGTCCCGGGGAGCTGTTTTTT
CDR3: CASSRGGPGELFF

size: few
D: .
J: TRBJ2-1
V: TRBV19
DNA: TGTGCCAGTAGTATTGGACAGAACAATGAGCAGTTCTTC
CDR3: CASSIGQNNEQFF

size: once
D: TRBD1
J: TRBJ2-5
V: TRBV7-8
DNA: TGTGCCAGCAGCGAATGGACAGGGGAAGAGACCCAGTACTTC
CDR3: CASSEWTGEETQYF

size: .
D: TRBD1
J: TRBJ2-5
V: TRBV7-9
DNA: TGTGCCAGCAGCTTTGCAGGGGGCGGGGAGACCCAGTACTTC
CDR3: CASSFAGGGETQYF

size: .
D: .
J: TRBJ1-5
V: TRBV5-8
DNA: TGTGCCAGCAGCTTGGCCTTTGGCGCGGGAAATCAGCCCCAGCATTTT
CDR3: CASSLAFGAGNQPQHF

size: once
D: .
J: TRBJ2-2
V: TRBV14
DNA: TGTGCCAGCAGCCAAGAAATAGGGGGGGACGAGCTGTTTTTT
CDR3: CASSQEIGGDELFF

size: .
D: TRBD2
J: TRBJ2-2
V: TRBV10-1
DNA: TGCGCCAGCAGTGACCACGGGACTAGCGGGAGGACCGGGGAGCTGTTTTTT
CDR3: CASSDHGTSGRTGELFF

size: .
D: .
J: TRBJ1-1
V: TRBV4-3
DNA: TGCGCCAGCAGCCGGGCCCTTGACGCTGAAGCTTTCTTT
CDR3: CASSRALDAEAFF

size: .
D: .
J: TRBJ1-6
V: TRBV19
DNA: TGTGCCAGTAGTACAAGACAGGAACAAACTTCACCCCTCCACTTT
CDR3: CASSTRQEQTSPLHF

size: .
D: .
J: TRBJ1-2
V: TRBV27
DNA: TGTGCCAGCAGCTTAACGGGGTTGGAGGGGTTTTATGGCTACACCTTC
CDR3: CASSLTGLEGFYGYTF

size: .
D: TRBD1
J: TRBJ1-4
V: TRBV28
DNA: TGTGCCAGCAGTAGGCCGGGTGGACAGGGGCTCGAAAAACTGTTTTTT
CDR3: CASSRPGGQGLEKLFF

size: .
D: .
J: TRBJ2-7
V: TRBV7-9
DNA: TGTGCCAGCAGCTTTGAGTGGGCCCAGCAGTACTTC
CDR3: CASSFEWAQQYF

size: .
D: TRBD1
J: TRBJ2-5
V: TRBV7-6
DNA: TGTGCCAGCAGCGACGGGACAGCCGAAGAGACCCAGTACTTC
CDR3: CASSDGTAEETQYF

size: .
D: .
J: TRBJ2-5
V: TRBV21-1
DNA: TGTGCCAGCAGCGGGAGGGACTGTGGAGAGACCCAGTACTTC
CDR3: CASSGRDCGETQYF

size: .
D: .
J: TRBJ2-5
V: TRBV3-1/TRBV3-2
DNA: TGTGCCAGCAGCCAAGACCAGGGGCTAATGGAGACCCAGTACTTC
CDR3: CASSQDQGLMETQYF

size: .
D: .
J: TRBJ2-1
V: TRBV2
DNA: TGTGCCAGCAGGGACGGAGGGAACTCCTACAATGAGCAGTTCTTC
CDR3: CASRDGGNSYNEQFF

size: .
D: TRBD1
J: TRBJ2-5
V: TRBV9
DNA: TGTGCCAGCAGCGCGGACAGGGAAGAGACCCAGTACTTC
CDR3: CASSADREETQYF

size: .
D: .
J: TRBJ2-2
V: TRBV4-3
DNA: TGCGCCAGCAGCCAATTTTCAGGGTTTGGTCCCCACGGCGGGGAGCTGTTTTTT
CDR3: CASSQFSGFGPHGGELFF

size: .
D: .
J: TRBJ1-3
V: TRBV4-1
DNA: TGCGCCAGCAGCCACGGTTCGCGCTCTGGAAACACCATATATTTT
CDR3: CASSHGSRSGNTIYF

size: .
D: TRBD1
J: TRBJ2-7
V: TRBV29-1
DNA: TGCAGCGCCTCAACCGGGACAGTCTCCTACGAGCAGTACTTC
CDR3: CSASTGTVSYEQYF

size: .
D: .
J: TRBJ2-1
V: TRBV27
DNA: TGTGCCAGCAGTAAATCCCCGGGAAACAATGAGCAGTTCTTC
CDR3: CASSKSPGNNEQFF

size: .
D: TRBD1
J: TRBJ2-7
V: TRBV6-2/TRBV6-3
DNA: TGTGCCAGCAGTGCGGACAGGGGATCCTACGAGCAGTACTTC
CDR3: CASSADRGSYEQYF